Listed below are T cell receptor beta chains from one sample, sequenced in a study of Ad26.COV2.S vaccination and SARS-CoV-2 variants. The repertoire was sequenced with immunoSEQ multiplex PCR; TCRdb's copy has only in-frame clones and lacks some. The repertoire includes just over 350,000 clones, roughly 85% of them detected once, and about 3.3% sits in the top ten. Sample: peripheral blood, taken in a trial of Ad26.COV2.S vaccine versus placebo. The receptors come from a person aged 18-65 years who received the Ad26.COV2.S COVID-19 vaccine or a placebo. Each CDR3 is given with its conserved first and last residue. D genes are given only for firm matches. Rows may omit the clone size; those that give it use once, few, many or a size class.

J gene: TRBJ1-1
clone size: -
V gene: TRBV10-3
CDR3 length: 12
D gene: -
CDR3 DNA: TGTGCCATCAGTGCCGGGGACACTGAAGCTTTCTTT
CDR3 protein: CAISAGDTEAFF

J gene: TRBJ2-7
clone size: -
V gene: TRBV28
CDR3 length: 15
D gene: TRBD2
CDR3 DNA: TGTGCCAGCAGTTTGGGAGGGAACCCCTCCTACGAGCAGTACTTC
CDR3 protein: CASSLGGNPSYEQYF

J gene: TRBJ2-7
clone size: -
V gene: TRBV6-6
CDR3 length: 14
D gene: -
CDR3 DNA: TGTGCCAGCAGTTACTCGGCTGAGTCCTACGAGCAGTACTTC
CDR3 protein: CASSYSAESYEQYF

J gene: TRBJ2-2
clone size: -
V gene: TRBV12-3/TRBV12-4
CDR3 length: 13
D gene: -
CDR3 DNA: TGTGCCAGCAGTTTTGGCGGGACCGGGGAGCTGTTTTTT
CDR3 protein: CASSFGGTGELFF

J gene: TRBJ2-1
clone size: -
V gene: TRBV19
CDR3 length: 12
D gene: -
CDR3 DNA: TGTGCCAGTGACGACAGGTACAATGAGCAGTTCTTC
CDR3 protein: CASDDRYNEQFF

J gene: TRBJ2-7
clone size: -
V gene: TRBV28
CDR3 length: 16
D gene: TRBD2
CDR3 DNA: TGTGCCAGCAGTTCTTACCCTCGGCGGGGGGGAGACGAGCAGTACTTC
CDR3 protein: CASSSYPRRGGDEQYF

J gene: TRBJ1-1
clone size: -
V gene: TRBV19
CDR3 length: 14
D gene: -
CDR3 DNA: TGTGCCTCCCGACGTAGGGAAAAAAACACTGAAGCTTTCTTT
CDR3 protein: CASRRREKNTEAFF

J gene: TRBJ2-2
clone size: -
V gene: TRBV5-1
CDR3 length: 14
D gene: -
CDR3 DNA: TGCGCCAGCAGCTTGACGGTTAACACCGGGGAGCTGTTTTTT
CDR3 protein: CASSLTVNTGELFF

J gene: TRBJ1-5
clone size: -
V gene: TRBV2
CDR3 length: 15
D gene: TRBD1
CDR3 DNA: TGTGCCAGCATAGAACAGGGGGATAGCAATCAGCCCCAGCATTTT
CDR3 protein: CASIEQGDSNQPQHF

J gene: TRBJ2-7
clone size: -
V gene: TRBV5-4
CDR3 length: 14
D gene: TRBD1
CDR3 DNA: TGTGCCAGCAGCTCAGACAGGGGCCTCTACGAGCAGTACTTC
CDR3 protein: CASSSDRGLYEQYF

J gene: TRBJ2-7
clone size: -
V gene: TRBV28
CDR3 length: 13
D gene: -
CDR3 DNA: TGTGCCACCTTAGGTCAGGGAACCTACGAGCAGTACTTC
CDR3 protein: CATLGQGTYEQYF

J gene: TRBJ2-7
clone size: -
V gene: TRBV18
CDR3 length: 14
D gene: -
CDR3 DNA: TGTGCCAGCTCACCAGGGAGCGGAGAGTACGAGCAGTACTTC
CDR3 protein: CASSPGSGEYEQYF

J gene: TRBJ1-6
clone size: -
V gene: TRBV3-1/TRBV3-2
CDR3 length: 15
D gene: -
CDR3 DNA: TGTGCCAGCAGCCAGAACAGGGACGGCCGTTCACCCCTCCACTTT
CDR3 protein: CASSQNRDGRSPLHF

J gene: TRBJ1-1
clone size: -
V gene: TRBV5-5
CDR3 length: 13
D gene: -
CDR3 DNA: TGTGCCAGCAGCGTGACAGGGAACACTGAAGCTTTCTTT
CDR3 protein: CASSVTGNTEAFF

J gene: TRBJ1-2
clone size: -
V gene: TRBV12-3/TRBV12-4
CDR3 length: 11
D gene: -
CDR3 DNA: TGTGCCAGTTTTCAGGGGATTGGCTACACCTTC
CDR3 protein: CASFQGIGYTF

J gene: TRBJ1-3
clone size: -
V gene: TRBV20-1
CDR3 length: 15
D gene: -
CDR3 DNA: TGCAGTGCCAGTGGGGCCAGGGGAGATAGTCACACCATATATTTT
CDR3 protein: CSASGARGDSHTIYF

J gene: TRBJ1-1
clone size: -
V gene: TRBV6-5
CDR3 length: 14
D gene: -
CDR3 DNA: TGTGCCAGCAGTTACTCGTACTTGAACACTGAAGCTTTCTTT
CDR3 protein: CASSYSYLNTEAFF

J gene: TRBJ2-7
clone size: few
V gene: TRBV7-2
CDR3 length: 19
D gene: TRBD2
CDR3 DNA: TGTGCCAGCAGCTTGGGGAGGGGACTAGCGGGAGTATCTACCTACGAGCAGTACTTC
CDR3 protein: CASSLGRGLAGVSTYEQYF

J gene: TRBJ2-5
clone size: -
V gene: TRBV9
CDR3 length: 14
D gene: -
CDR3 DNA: TGTGCCAGCAGCGCTCCTGACCCGGCGGAGACCCAGTACTTC
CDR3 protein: CASSAPDPAETQYF

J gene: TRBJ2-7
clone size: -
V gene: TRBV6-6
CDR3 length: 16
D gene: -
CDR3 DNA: TGTGCCAGCAGTTACTCCGGGCCGAAGAGCTCCTACGAGCAGTACTTC
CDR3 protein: CASSYSGPKSSYEQYF

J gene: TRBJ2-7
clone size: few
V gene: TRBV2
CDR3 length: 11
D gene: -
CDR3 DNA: TGTGCCAGCAAGTTGTACGACGAGCAGTACTTC
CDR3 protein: CASKLYDEQYF